This TCR beta chain was captured in a study of vaccination effects on CD4 cells after COVID-19. Regarding this clone: Its antigen is as yet unknown.

CD4+ T cells specific for antigen were expanded with viral peptide pools by the ViraFEST assay before sequencing. Investigators separated out CD4+ T cells once around nine days of culture had passed. Recipients of the vaccine had no prior SARS-CoV-2 infection and negative nucleocapsid antibodies. V was pared by 2 bases and J by 2 bases, with 7 bases of the junction left unmatched. This CDR3 comprises 16 residues. Germline V gene lookup returns CDR1 SGHDN and CDR2 FVKESK. This table comes from immunoSEQ multiplex PCR, and its TCRdb copy is limited to in-frame clones, with some not included. The data show 52,000 or so clones, more than 60% seen once.

This specimen was CD4+ T cells from PBMCs cultured with SARS-CoV-2 spike peptides, taken before COVID-19 vaccination. J is TRBJ2-7 and V is TRBV14; 9 nucleotides match TRBD1. The sequence came from a human donor who received a COVID-19 vaccine. CDR3 amino acids: CASSQSWTGVPYEQYF. The CDR3 DNA follows: TGTGCCAGCAGCCAATCCTGGACAGGGGTCCCCTACGAGCAGTACTTC. Full variable domain (remainder filled in from reference TRBV14 and TRBJ2-7): EAGVTQFPSHSVIEKGQTVTLRCDPISGHDNLYWYRRVMGKEIKFLLHFVKESKQDESGMPNNRFLAERTGGTYSTLKVQPAELEDSGVYFCASSQSWTGVPYEQYFGPGTRLTVT.